The rows below give T cell receptor beta chains drawn from one sample of a study of Graves' ophthalmopathy and Graves' hyperthyroidism. TCRdb recomputed calls from the multiplex PCR reads with MiXCR, one row per CDR3 protein. The sample records 650,000 to 900,000 distinct CDR3 sequences, 40% being singletons. The sequencing sample was made of peripheral blood. These receptors originate from an adult man with Graves' ophthalmopathy. CDR3s include the opening cysteine and the closing phenylalanine or tryptophan. Each record gives: V gene, D gene, J gene, clone size, CDR3 DNA, CDR3 protein. A D gene is named only where the DNA matches it firmly. Size tells how often a clone was seen (once, few, many) or the class of an expanded clone, and some rows leave it out.

V gene: TRBV25-1; D gene: -; J gene: TRBJ2-5; clone size: -; CDR3 DNA: TGTGCCAGCAGCGGCTGGGACACCCAGTACTTC; CDR3 protein: CASSGWDTQYF
V gene: TRBV25-1; D gene: TRBD1; J gene: TRBJ1-2; clone size: -; CDR3 DNA: TGTGCCAGCAGTCCAAGATGGGACAGGGTGGAATATGGCTACACCTTC; CDR3 protein: CASSPRWDRVEYGYTF
V gene: TRBV10-3; D gene: -; J gene: TRBJ1-2; clone size: -; CDR3 DNA: TGTGCCATCACCGGGTTGTGGGGCTACACCTTC; CDR3 protein: CAITGLWGYTF
V gene: TRBV2; D gene: -; J gene: TRBJ1-2; clone size: -; CDR3 DNA: TGTGCCAGCAGTTCCCAGAACTATGGCTACACCTTC; CDR3 protein: CASSSQNYGYTF
V gene: TRBV12-3/TRBV12-4; D gene: -; J gene: TRBJ2-7; clone size: -; CDR3 DNA: TGTGCCAGCAGCAAGCTCCAGGGGGGCTCGGACGAGCAGTACTTC; CDR3 protein: CASSKLQGGSDEQYF
V gene: TRBV19; D gene: TRBD1; J gene: TRBJ2-7; clone size: -; CDR3 DNA: TGTGCCAGTAGTGCGGGACAGGGGTACGGGGAGCAGTACTTC; CDR3 protein: CASSAGQGYGEQYF
V gene: TRBV9; D gene: TRBD1; J gene: TRBJ2-7; clone size: -; CDR3 DNA: TGTGCCAGCAGCACGGGACAGGGAAAAGCCTACGAGCAGTACTTC; CDR3 protein: CASSTGQGKAYEQYF
V gene: TRBV24-1; D gene: TRBD1; J gene: TRBJ1-5; clone size: -; CDR3 DNA: TGTGCCAGCAGTTGGACAGGGGCCGGGGGCAATCAGCCCCAGCATTTT; CDR3 protein: CASSWTGAGGNQPQHF
V gene: TRBV2; D gene: -; J gene: TRBJ1-5; clone size: many; CDR3 DNA: TGTGCCAGCAGTGAAGGCGCCGGGTATAGCAATCAGCCCCAGCATTTT; CDR3 protein: CASSEGAGYSNQPQHF
V gene: TRBV27; D gene: -; J gene: TRBJ1-2; clone size: -; CDR3 DNA: TGTGCCAGCAGTCCATATGCCGAGGACGGATCTAACTATGGCTACACCTTC; CDR3 protein: CASSPYAEDGSNYGYTF
V gene: TRBV11-2; D gene: -; J gene: TRBJ2-7; clone size: few; CDR3 DNA: TGTGCCAGCAGCGACAGCCCCAGAGGCGAGCAGTACTTC; CDR3 protein: CASSDSPRGEQYF
V gene: TRBV20-1; D gene: TRBD1; J gene: TRBJ2-7; clone size: -; CDR3 DNA: TGCAGTGCTAGTCCGGGACAGGGCTTTTACGAGCAGTACTTC; CDR3 protein: CSASPGQGFYEQYF
V gene: TRBV5-1; D gene: -; J gene: TRBJ1-6; clone size: many; CDR3 DNA: TGCGCCAGCAGCTTGGTACAGAGCAATTCACCCCTCCACTTT; CDR3 protein: CASSLVQSNSPLHF
V gene: TRBV14; D gene: -; J gene: TRBJ1-3; clone size: -; CDR3 DNA: TGTGCCAGCAGCCAAGATGTACAGGCCTCTGGAAACACCATATATTTT; CDR3 protein: CASSQDVQASGNTIYF
V gene: TRBV25-1; D gene: TRBD2; J gene: TRBJ2-1; clone size: -; CDR3 DNA: TGTGCCAGCACTAAAGAGCGGGGGGGTACCTACAATGAGCAGTTCTTC; CDR3 protein: CASTKERGGTYNEQFF
V gene: TRBV19; D gene: -; J gene: TRBJ2-7; clone size: many; CDR3 DNA: TGTGCCAGTAGTATCCCTCGGCCAGGAGTTAGCGAGCAGTACTTC; CDR3 protein: CASSIPRPGVSEQYF
V gene: TRBV6-2/TRBV6-3; D gene: -; J gene: TRBJ1-4; clone size: -; CDR3 DNA: TGTGCCAGCAGTTTCGGCAGGGTGTATGAAAAACTGTTTTTT; CDR3 protein: CASSFGRVYEKLFF
V gene: TRBV20-1; D gene: -; J gene: TRBJ1-1; clone size: few; CDR3 DNA: TGCAGTGCTAGAGTTGCAGGCCTTGGGACTGAAGCTTTCTTT; CDR3 protein: CSARVAGLGTEAFF
V gene: TRBV6-5; D gene: TRBD1; J gene: TRBJ1-1; clone size: -; CDR3 DNA: TGTGCCACCAGAACAGGGGCGACTGAAGCTTTCTTT; CDR3 protein: CATRTGATEAFF
V gene: TRBV20-1; D gene: -; J gene: TRBJ2-7; clone size: -; CDR3 DNA: TGCAGTGCTGGAGACAGGATACAGTACTTC; CDR3 protein: CSAGDRIQYF
V gene: TRBV5-4; D gene: -; J gene: TRBJ1-3; clone size: -; CDR3 DNA: TGTGCCAGCAGCTTGTTCGGGGTCTCTGGAAACACCATATATTTT; CDR3 protein: CASSLFGVSGNTIYF
V gene: TRBV7-9; D gene: TRBD2; J gene: TRBJ2-7; clone size: -; CDR3 DNA: TGTGCCAGCAGCCTTAGTGTACTGGCGGGAGTAGACGACGAGCAGTACTTC; CDR3 protein: CASSLSVLAGVDDEQYF
V gene: TRBV16; D gene: -; J gene: TRBJ1-5; clone size: -; CDR3 DNA: TGTGCCAGCAGCCACGCCGCAGAGACTAGCAATCAGCCCCAGCATTTT; CDR3 protein: CASSHAAETSNQPQHF
V gene: TRBV29-1; D gene: TRBD2; J gene: TRBJ2-7; clone size: few; CDR3 DNA: TGCAGCGTTGGGGGCGGGAGGGCCTTCCACGAGCAGTACTTC; CDR3 protein: CSVGGGRAFHEQYF
V gene: TRBV2; D gene: -; J gene: TRBJ1-4; clone size: -; CDR3 DNA: TGTGCCAGCAGTGAATTCCGGGCTCGCTCTAATGAAAAACTGTTTTTT; CDR3 protein: CASSEFRARSNEKLFF
V gene: TRBV7-2; D gene: TRBD2; J gene: TRBJ2-5; clone size: -; CDR3 DNA: TGTGCCAGCAGCGGTCTGGGACTAGCGGGAGGGGAGACCCAGTACTTC; CDR3 protein: CASSGLGLAGGETQYF
V gene: TRBV14; D gene: TRBD1; J gene: TRBJ2-7; clone size: -; CDR3 DNA: TGTGCCAGTACGGGACAGGGGGCGTCCGAGCAGTACTTC; CDR3 protein: CASTGQGASEQYF
V gene: TRBV5-1; D gene: TRBD2; J gene: TRBJ2-3; clone size: -; CDR3 DNA: TGTGCCAGCAGCGTCTCATGGGGGGGAACAGATACGCAGTATTTT; CDR3 protein: CASSVSWGGTDTQYF
V gene: TRBV15; D gene: TRBD1; J gene: TRBJ2-7; clone size: -; CDR3 DNA: TGTGCCACCAGCAGAGAAGCGACAGGGGATGACGAGCAGTACTTC; CDR3 protein: CATSREATGDDEQYF
V gene: TRBV4-1; D gene: -; J gene: TRBJ1-3; clone size: -; CDR3 DNA: TGCGCCAGCAGCCAAGGGCAGGGCCTACATAGCCGCTCTGGAAACACCATATATTTT; CDR3 protein: CASSQGQGLHSRSGNTIYF
V gene: TRBV2; D gene: -; J gene: TRBJ2-7; clone size: -; CDR3 DNA: TGTGCCAGCAACCAGGGTAATTCCTACGAGCAGTACTTC; CDR3 protein: CASNQGNSYEQYF
V gene: TRBV5-4; D gene: TRBD2; J gene: TRBJ2-5; clone size: -; CDR3 DNA: TGTGCCAGCAGCATCGGGACTAGAGAAGAGACCCAGTACTTC; CDR3 protein: CASSIGTREETQYF
V gene: TRBV10-2; D gene: TRBD1; J gene: TRBJ1-2; clone size: -; CDR3 DNA: TGTGCCAGCAGTTCGCGCCGACAGGGGAACTATGGCTACACCTTC; CDR3 protein: CASSSRRQGNYGYTF
V gene: TRBV29-1; D gene: TRBD2; J gene: TRBJ2-7; clone size: many; CDR3 DNA: TGCAGCGTTAGCGGGAGGAACTCCTACGAGCAGTACTTC; CDR3 protein: CSVSGRNSYEQYF
V gene: TRBV11-2; D gene: TRBD1; J gene: TRBJ1-2; clone size: many; CDR3 DNA: TGTGCCAGCAGCTTAGGAACAGGGGGCTATGGCTACACCTTC; CDR3 protein: CASSLGTGGYGYTF
V gene: TRBV20-1; D gene: -; J gene: TRBJ2-7; clone size: few; CDR3 DNA: TGCAGTGCCGAGGACCCTGGGCATGAGCAGTACTTC; CDR3 protein: CSAEDPGHEQYF
V gene: TRBV29-1; D gene: TRBD1; J gene: TRBJ1-4; clone size: -; CDR3 DNA: TGCCAGCAGTCCGGGACAGGGGCGCAGGAAAAACTGTTTTTT; CDR3 protein: CQQSGTGAQEKLFF
V gene: TRBV5-6; D gene: TRBD2; J gene: TRBJ2-5; clone size: -; CDR3 DNA: TGTGCCAGCAGCCTCCCTTGGACTAGTGAACAAGAGACCCAGTACTTC; CDR3 protein: CASSLPWTSEQETQYF